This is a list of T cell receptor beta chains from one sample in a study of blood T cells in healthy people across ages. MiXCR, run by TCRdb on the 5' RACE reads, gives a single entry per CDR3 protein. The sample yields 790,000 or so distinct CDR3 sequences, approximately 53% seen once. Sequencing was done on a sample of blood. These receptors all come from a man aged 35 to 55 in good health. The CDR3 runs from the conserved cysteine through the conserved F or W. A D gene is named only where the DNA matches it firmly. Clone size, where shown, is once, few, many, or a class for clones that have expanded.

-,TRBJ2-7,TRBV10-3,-,TGTGCCACGCGGGCCCCTGGGGACGAGCAGTACTTC,CATRAPGDEQYF
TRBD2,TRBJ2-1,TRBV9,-,TGTGCCAGCAGCGCGAGAGGACTAGCGGGTCAAAATGAGCAGTTCTTC,CASSARGLAGQNEQFF
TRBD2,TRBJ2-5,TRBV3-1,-,TGTGCCAGCAGCCCTCGGGGGGGTGTGGGTATGGAGACCCAGTACTTC,CASSPRGGVGMETQYF
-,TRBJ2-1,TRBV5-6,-,TGTGCCAGCAGCTTGGATGGGGCAGGGGCGGAGCAGTTCTTC,CASSLDGAGAEQFF
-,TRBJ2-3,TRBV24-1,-,TGTGCCACCAGTCGGGGACGCACAGATACGCAGTATTTT,CATSRGRTDTQYF
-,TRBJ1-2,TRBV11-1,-,TGTGCCAGCAGCCCGGGGAGGCAGTTCTATGGCTACACCTTC,CASSPGRQFYGYTF
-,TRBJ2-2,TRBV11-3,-,TGTGCCAGCAGCTTAGCGGGAAAGAACACCGGGGAGCTGTTTTTT,CASSLAGKNTGELFF
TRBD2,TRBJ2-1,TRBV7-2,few,TGTGCCAGCAGCTTAGTAGGGACTAGCGGGAAGGGCAATGAGCAGTTCTTC,CASSLVGTSGKGNEQFF
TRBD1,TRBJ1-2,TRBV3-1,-,TGTGCCAGCAGCCAGAGACAGGGGTGGGGCTACACCTTC,CASSQRQGWGYTF
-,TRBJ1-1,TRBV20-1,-,TGCAGTGCGCCTCGAGGTGGGACTCCAGAAGCTTTCTTT,CSAPRGGTPEAFF
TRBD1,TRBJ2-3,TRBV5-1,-,TGCGCCAGCAACAGCCGGACAGGGACCACAGATACGCAGTATTTT,CASNSRTGTTDTQYF
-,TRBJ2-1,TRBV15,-,TGTGCCACCAGCAGAGACGACCTGGGGGGATACAATGAGCAGTTCTTC,CATSRDDLGGYNEQFF
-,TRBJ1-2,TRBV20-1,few,-,CSAREEFGTGTMVGTF
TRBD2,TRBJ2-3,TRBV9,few,TGTGCCAGCAGCGTAGGAGAGCGGGGGGGCCTCTCGGGTCGCACAGATACGCAGTATTTT,CASSVGERGGLSGRTDTQYF
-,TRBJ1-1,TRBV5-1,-,TGCGCCAGCAGCTTGGATCAGGCGAGAAACACTGAAGCTTTCTTT,CASSLDQARNTEAFF
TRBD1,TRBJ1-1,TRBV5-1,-,TGCGCCAGCAGCGGACAGGGAAATGTGGGGACTGAAGCTTTCTTT,CASSGQGNVGTEAFF
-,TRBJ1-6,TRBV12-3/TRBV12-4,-,TGTGCCAGCAGTTTGGGTGGAGGAGCGGATTCACCCCTCCACTTT,CASSLGGGADSPLHF
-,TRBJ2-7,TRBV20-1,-,TGCAGTGCTAGAGACCGGACATTTACCTACGAGCAGTACTTC,CSARDRTFTYEQYF
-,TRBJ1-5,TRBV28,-,TGTGCCAGCAGCCTCCGGCCGCCCTATCAGCCCCAGCATTTT,CASSLRPPYQPQHF
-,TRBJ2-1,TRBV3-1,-,TGTGCCAGCAGCCAAGGTGTCACGGGGCGTGAGCAGTTCTTC,CASSQGVTGREQFF
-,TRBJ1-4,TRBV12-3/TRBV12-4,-,TGTGCCAGCAGTTTGGGGGCCCGTAATGAAAAACTGTTTTTT,CASSLGARNEKLFF
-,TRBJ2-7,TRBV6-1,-,TGTGCCAGCATGACTGACCTGATATCCTACGAGCAGTACTTC,CASMTDLISYEQYF
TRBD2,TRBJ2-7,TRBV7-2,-,TGTGCCAGCAGCCCCATTTGGGCTAGCGGACCCTACGAGCAGTACTTC,CASSPIWASGPYEQYF
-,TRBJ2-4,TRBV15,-,TGTGCCACCACCCTAAACCGGGATGAGCAGTACTTC,CATTLNRDEQYF
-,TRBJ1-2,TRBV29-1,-,TGCAGCGTTGACCATAGTGGGACATCCTATGGCTACACCTTC,CSVDHSGTSYGYTF
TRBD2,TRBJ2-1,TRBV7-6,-,TGTGCCAGCAGCCTCAGGGTAGCGGGGGGGCCCCTTGAGCAGTTCTTC,CASSLRVAGGPLEQFF
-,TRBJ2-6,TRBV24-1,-,TGTGCCACCAGTCCTCCAGGACACCCCTCTGGGGCCAACGTCCTGACTTTC,CATSPPGHPSGANVLTF
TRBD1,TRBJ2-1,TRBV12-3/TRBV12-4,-,TGTGCCAGCACGACCCGATCGGGATTTAACACCGGGACAGGGATTGGAGCTGAGCAGTTCTTC,CASTTRSGFNTGTGIGAEQFF
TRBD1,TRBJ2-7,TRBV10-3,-,TGTGCCATCAGTGGGAGACAGGGGGAAAACTACGAGCAGTACTTC,CAISGRQGENYEQYF
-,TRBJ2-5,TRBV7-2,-,TGTGCCAGCAACCCCGGGGTAGTTTGGACCCAGTACTTC,CASNPGVVWTQYF
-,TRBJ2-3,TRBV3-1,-,TGTGCCAGCAGCCAATACGGCCCCACAGATACGCAGTATTTT,CASSQYGPTDTQYF
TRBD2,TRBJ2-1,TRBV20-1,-,TGCAGTGCTCGACCGCGACTAGCGGGAGGGTACAATGAGCAGTTCTTC,CSARPRLAGGYNEQFF
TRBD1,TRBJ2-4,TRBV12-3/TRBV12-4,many,TGTGCCAGTACAGGGGGCCTGGCCAAAAACATTCAGTACTTC,CASTGGLAKNIQYF
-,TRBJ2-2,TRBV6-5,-,TGTGCCAGCAGTTACCCAACAGGCCAGAACACCGGGGAGCTGTTTTTT,CASSYPTGQNTGELFF
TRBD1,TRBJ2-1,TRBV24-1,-,TGTGCCACCAGTGGGACAGGGATATACAATGAGCAGTTCTTC,CATSGTGIYNEQFF
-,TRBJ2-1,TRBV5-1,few,TGCGCCAGCAGCTTGGGTTTCGATGAGCAGTTCTTC,CASSLGFDEQFF
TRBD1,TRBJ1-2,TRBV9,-,TGTGCCAGCAGCTCCGGGACAGTCACCCTCTATGGCTACACCTTC,CASSSGTVTLYGYTF
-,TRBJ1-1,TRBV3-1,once,TGTGCCAGCAGCCAAGGGGGCACCAACACTGAAGCTTTCTTT,CASSQGGTNTEAFF
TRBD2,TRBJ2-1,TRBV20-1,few,TGCAGTGCTAGAGGACGGGAGGGCCCCTCCTACAATGAGCAGTTCTTC,CSARGREGPSYNEQFF
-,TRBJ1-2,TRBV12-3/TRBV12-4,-,TGTGCCAGCACCCGAACAGGAAATGGCTACACCTTC,CASTRTGNGYTF
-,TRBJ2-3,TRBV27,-,TGTGCCAGCAGTTTATCCCGCTTTAAGGCCGAACCGCAGTATTTT,CASSLSRFKAEPQYF
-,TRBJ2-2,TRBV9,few,TGTGCCAGCAGCGTACGACGGGGAGCGCAGAACGGGGAGCTGTTTTTT,CASSVRRGAQNGELFF
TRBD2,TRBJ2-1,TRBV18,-,TGTGCCAGCTCGGCAGGACTAGCGGGAGGGGAGACCCAGTTCTTC,CASSAGLAGGETQFF
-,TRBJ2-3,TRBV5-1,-,TGCGCCAGCGCTCTAGATTTAAGCACAGATACGCAGTATTTT,CASALDLSTDTQYF
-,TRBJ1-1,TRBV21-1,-,TGTGCCAGCAGCCCGATCGACCCTGAAGCTTTCTTT,CASSPIDPEAFF
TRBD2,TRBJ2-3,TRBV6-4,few,TGTGCCAGCAGTCTCCTGGCGGGGGGGAGAGATACGCAGTATTTT,CASSLLAGGRDTQYF
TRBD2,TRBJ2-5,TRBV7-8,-,TGTGCCAGCAGCTTAATTGCGGGGGGGCGGGCGGAGACCCAGTACTTC,CASSLIAGGRAETQYF
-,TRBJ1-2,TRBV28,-,TGTGCCAGCCGGAGAAATGGCTACACCTTC,CASRRNGYTF
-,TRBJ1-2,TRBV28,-,TGTGCCAGCAGTTACAGAAAGAGGAGCTATGGCTACACCTTC,CASSYRKRSYGYTF
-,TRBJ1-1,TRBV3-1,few,TGTGCCAGCAGCCAAGAGGGACGAATCGCTTTCTTT,CASSQEGRIAFF
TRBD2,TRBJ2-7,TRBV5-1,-,TGCGCCAGCAGCGAACAAACTAGCGGGATGTACGAGCAGTACTTC,CASSEQTSGMYEQYF
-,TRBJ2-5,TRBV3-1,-,TGTGCCAGCAGCCGAGTCAGTGAGACCCAGTACTTC,CASSRVSETQYF
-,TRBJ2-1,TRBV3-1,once,TGTGCCAGCAGTTGGCCGAGGAGCTCCTACAATGAGCAGTTCTTC,CASSWPRSSYNEQFF
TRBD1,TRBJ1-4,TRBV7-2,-,TGTGCCAGCAGCTCCTCCGGGACAGATAATGAAAAACTGTTTTTT,CASSSSGTDNEKLFF
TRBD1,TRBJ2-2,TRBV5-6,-,TGTGCCGGCAGCGTCGGACAGGGGGCATCTACCGGGGAGCTGTTTTTT,CAGSVGQGASTGELFF
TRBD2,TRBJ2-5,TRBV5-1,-,TGCGCCAGCAGCTTGGCCGGGACTAGCGGCCAAGAGACCCAGTACTTC,CASSLAGTSGQETQYF
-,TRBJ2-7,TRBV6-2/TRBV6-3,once,TGTGCCAGCAGTTACTCGATGTTTCCGGGGCAAGACGAGCAGTACTTC,CASSYSMFPGQDEQYF
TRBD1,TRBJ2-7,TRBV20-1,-,TGCAGTGCTGCTGGACAGGCCTCCTACGAGCAGTACTTC,CSAAGQASYEQYF